This record concerns one T cell receptor (beta chain) sequence. This sample was included in a study of blood T cell repertoires in COVID-19. V lost 10 bases and J lost 3, with 10 bases in between. CDR3 length: 12 amino acids. The germline V gene encodes CDR1 ENHRY and CDR2 SYGVKD. Generated by immunoSEQ multiplex PCR, the TCRdb table keeps only in-frame clones and is missing some. The table has about 480,000 clones, more than 75% seen once. The TCR sequence derives from a woman aged 40 to 50 who had recovered from COVID-19. Sequencing was performed on PBMCs or T cells enriched from blood (not recorded which). The V call is TRBV10-3, the J call TRBJ1-3; a possible D gene is TRBD1 (5 bases). CDR3 sequence: CANGHDGNTIYF. In DNA, the CDR3 is TGTGCCAACGGACATGATGGAAACACCATATATTTT.